The present T cell receptor beta chain was sequenced within a study of T cell responses to AZD1222 COVID-19 vaccine. The overall study: Investigators merged groups given second doses at roughly 4 or roughly 12 weeks.

Findings of the study overall: In the spike-specific TCR repertoire, nearly half reportedly target unmutated variant regions. At baseline, just a handful of AZD1222 recipients tested seropositive. Spike-specific TCR breadth and depth grew following two AZD1222 doses.

The CDR3 has 11 amino acids. Germline CDR1 LNHDA, CDR2 SQIVND (reference sequence). The V gene lost 4 bases and the J gene lost 6 bases, with 6 bases spanning the gap. Remarks on this clone: What it recognizes is unknown.

Method: immunoSEQ multiplex PCR; TCRdb's copy keeps in-frame clones and lacks some. The sample has about 170,000 clones; just over 90% are singletons. The rearrangement joins TRBV19 to TRBJ1-1; the D is unclear. The input for sequencing was peripheral blood, taken on day 0 of AZD1222 vaccination. This clonotype originated in an adult in good health. This chain's CDR3 is CASSRQAEAFF. DNA for the CDR3: TGTGCCAGTAGTAGGCAGGCTGAAGCTTTCTTT.